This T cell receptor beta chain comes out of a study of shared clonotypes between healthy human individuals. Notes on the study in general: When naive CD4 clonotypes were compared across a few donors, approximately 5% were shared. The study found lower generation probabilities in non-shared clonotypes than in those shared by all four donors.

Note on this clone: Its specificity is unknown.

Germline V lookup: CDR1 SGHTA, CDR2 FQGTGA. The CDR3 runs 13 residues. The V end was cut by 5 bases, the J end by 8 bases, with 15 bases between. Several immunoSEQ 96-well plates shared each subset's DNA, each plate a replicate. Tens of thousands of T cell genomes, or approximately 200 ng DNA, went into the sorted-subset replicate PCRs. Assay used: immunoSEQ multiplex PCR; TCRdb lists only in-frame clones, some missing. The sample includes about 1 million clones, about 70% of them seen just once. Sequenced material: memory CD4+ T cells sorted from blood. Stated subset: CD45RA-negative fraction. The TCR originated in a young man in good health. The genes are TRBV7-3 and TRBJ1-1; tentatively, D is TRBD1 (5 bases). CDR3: CASSQQAGGEAFF. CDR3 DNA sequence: TGTGCCAGCAGCCAACAGGCGGGCGGGGAAGCTTTCTTT.